This TCR beta chain was sequenced for a study of control samples from healthy donors and cancer patients. Per germline, CDR1 ENHRY and CDR2 SYGVKD. The J segment lost 10 bases and the V segment lost 0 bases, leaving 20 bases of the junction unmatched. This CDR3 contains 19 residues. A few counts support this clone. The method was immunoSEQ multiplex PCR; TCRdb's version includes in-frame clones alone and lacks a portion of them. In the table there are roughly 74,000 clones, 94% of which are singletons. The TCR comes from a woman aged 18-29 years in good health. The chain has TRBV10-3 and TRBJ2-3; 9 bases are shared with TRBD2. Sequencing was done on a sample of blood. CDR3 coding DNA: TGTGCCATCAGTGAGTCTTCTGGGTTTAGCGGGGGAGAGCACGAGCCGCAGTATTTT. This codes for CAISESSGFSGGEHEPQYF.